The clone carrying this TCR beta chain was detected only a few times. Its antigen remains unknown. According to the study, TCR beta libraries were built with iRepertoire HTBI primers and CDR3-region Arm-PCR. TCRdb used MiXCR to reprocess the multiplex PCR reads, holding one entry per CDR3 protein. The sample lists approximately 690,000 distinct CDR3 sequences; about 32% were seen once. This sample stems from a study of regulatory T cells in long-lasting Graves disease. Study results and caveats: Under persistent disease, TRBV28, TRBJ1-2 and TRBJ2-5 were used preferentially.

As for time point: persistent/refractory GD, antithyroid drugs over 5 years with positive TRAb. Generation of the TCR library employed RNA extracted from PBMCs. As a group, patients came from one endocrinology department in Xi'an, China. Trimming removed 3 bases from V and 8 bases from J, with 16 bases in between. Germline CDR1 and CDR2: LNHNV and YYDKDF (reference sequence). The length of the CDR3 is 14 residues. The sequences come from peripheral blood mononuclear cells (PBMCs), collected when the disease was refractory, from a patient treated with antithyroid drugs. This chain links TRBV15 with TRBJ1-2, with a possible D match to TRBD1 (6 bases). The receptor's source is a female donor with Graves disease. The CDR3 coding sequence is TGTGCCACCAGCAGCCGGACGGGGGCCCAGGGCTACACCTTC. Its protein product is CATSSRTGAQGYTF.